This entry features one T cell receptor (beta chain) sequence. It has no known antigen specificity. Base qualities were left out, and no much larger clone turns up one base away. To sequence the TCRbeta CDR3 region, genomic DNA was isolated from the sorted cells. The immunoSEQ Assay was used to sequence the TCRbeta CDR3 regions. TCRdb carries this immuneACCESS record with in-frame sequences only. Its versions omit some clonotypes, under half of them owing to an unresolved V gene in the studies checked, with the rest unexplained. This sample has 50,000 to 65,000 clones in its table, and around 90% of those were observed once. The top ten hold approximately 2% of the sample. This sample is drawn from a study of OX40 agonist ivuxolimab in advanced cancers. Regarding the study in general: The costimulatory receptor OX40 (CD134) was targeted by ivuxolimab, a fully human IgG2 agonistic monoclonal antibody. Intravenous ivuxolimab was administered to patients every 2 weeks at six dose levels: 0.01, 0.1, 0.3, 1.5, 3 and 10 mg/kg. Among the roughly 50 dose-escalation patients, some 20 had hepatocellular carcinoma, 15 or so melanoma, 9 renal cell carcinoma and 9 head and neck cancer. Patients were allowed to have had prior anti-PD-1, anti-PD-L1 or anti-CTLA-4 therapy, and roughly two fifths of the dose-escalation patients had been treated with checkpoint inhibitors. Peripheral TCRbeta sequencing was intended to test whether TCR sequence diversity was altered and clonal T-cell expansion was caused by ivuxolimab. The paper covers the monotherapy dose-escalation part of the phase I ivuxolimab trial, which included N = 52 patients. Partial responses occurred in three dose-escalation patients: two with cutaneous melanoma and one with hepatocellular carcinoma. The dose-escalation cohort was about 87% male with a mean age of roughly 62 years, ranging from about 20 to 80. The investigation overall reported the following: Partial responders in the 0.1-3.0 mg/kg groups had among the lowest normalized peripheral clonal expansion, especially among CD8+ T cells. Low levels of normalized T-cell clonal expansion were also seen in some patients who did not respond. At doses from 0.1 to 3.0 mg/kg, clonal expansion was seen in both CD4+ and CD8+ blood T cells between baseline and week 6. After ivuxolimab, CD8+ T cells had more expanded clones than CD4+ T cells on average. Antigen specificity was not determined for the clonally expanded peripheral T cells.

Patients with a history of autoimmune disease or receiving systemic immunosuppression were excluded from the trial. In every dose cohort, peripheral blood was drawn for TCR sequencing at baseline, cycle 4 day 1, and cycle 7 day 1. The samples were taken from a phase I, first-in-human, multicenter, open-label dose-escalation trial of ivuxolimab. Adults with locally advanced or metastatic melanoma, renal cell carcinoma, hepatocellular carcinoma or head and neck squamous cell carcinoma were enrolled in the trial. Before TCR sequencing, CD4+ T cells and CD8+ T cells from peripheral blood were sorted into separate populations. Taken from the germline V gene, the CDR1 and CDR2 loops are SQVTM and ANQGSEA. From the cysteine through the phenylalanine, the CDR3 covers 13 amino acids. Of the read, only the CDR3 DNA is kept; its 39 bases are in frame from base 1. Relative to germline, V is missing 4 bases and J is missing 6 bases, with 3 bases of the junction outside any gene match.

The receptor was derived from an adult with an advanced solid tumor such as melanoma, head and neck, liver or kidney cancer. Material: CD4+ or CD8+ T cells sorted from blood, obtained in a trial of the OX40 agonist ivuxolimab. The rearrangement combines TRBV29-1 with TRBJ2-3; the central 11 bases match TRBD2. The CDR3 in this case is CSVVAGGVDTQYF. The nucleotides read TGCAGCGTTGTAGCGGGAGGGGTGGATACGCAGTATTTT.